The 27 T cell receptor beta chains listed next were all sequenced from one sample in a study of T cell changes during pregnancy in multiple sclerosis (dated by TCRdb to the late 2010s). The receptor library was made with the immunoSEQ multiplex PCR assay. TCRdb carries this immuneACCESS record with in-frame sequences only. Its versions omit some clonotypes, under half of them owing to an unresolved V gene in the studies checked, with the rest unexplained. The sample profile shows about 40,000 clones; over 85% of them were found once. Of the sample, about 0.53% falls within the top ten clones. This material consisted of CD4+ T cells from peripheral blood mononuclear cells, taken before pregnancy. The receptors stem from a female donor with multiple sclerosis, enrolled in a pregnancy study.

This clone has a handful of counts. The same CDR3 arises from other DNA sequences in this sample as well. The chain uses TRBV6-5 and TRBJ1-1, with 10 bases identical to TRBD1. The trim removed 5 bases at V and 4 bases at J, leaving 7 bases unmatched. There are 15 residues in the CDR3. Germline-derived CDR1 and CDR2 are MNHEY and SVGAGI. This chain's CDR3 is CASSPGTGVGTEAFF. The CDR3 DNA is TGTGCCAGCAGTCCCGGGACAGGGGTGGGCACTGAAGCTTTCTTT.

A note on this clone: A junction end diverges from the germline sequence, so it may reflect a read error. The chain links TRBV7-7 to TRBJ2-3; 10 bases align to TRBD2. This CDR3 spans 19 amino acids. Per germline, CDR1 SSHAT and CDR2 FNYEAQ (reference sequence). CDR3 sequence reads: CASSQLKAGGPVTPDTQYF. DNA of the CDR3: TGTGCTAGCAGCCAACTTAAAGCGGGGGGGCCGGTTACTCCAGATACGCAGTATTTT.

The chain joins TRBV7-2 to TRBJ1-4; no clear D. Germline lookup yields CDR1 SGHTA and CDR2 FQGNSA. This CDR3 comprises 15 residues. V lost 4 bases, J lost 0 bases, and 9 bases lay in between. The chain's CDR3 is CASSSVFATNEKLFF. As DNA, the CDR3 is TGTGCCAGCAGCTCCGTCTTTGCAACTAATGAAAAACTGTTTTTT.

CDR3 in amino acids: CASRDRVGNEQYF. CDR3 bases: TGCGCCAGCAGGGACAGGGTTGGAAACGAGCAGTACTTC. V gene TRBV10-2 combines with J gene TRBJ2-7, with 8 bases lining up with TRBD1. The J segment lost 5 bases and the V segment lost 6 bases, leaving 6 bases of the junction unmatched. CDR1 is WSHSY, CDR2 SAAADI, per germline. CDR3 length: 13 amino acids.

This rearrangement joins TRBV19 to TRBJ2-5; 8 bases line up with TRBD1. CDR3 length equals 13 residues. Looked up from germline, CDR1 is LNHDA and CDR2 is SQIVND (reference sequence). The V gene end was trimmed by 9 bases and the J gene end by 5 bases; junction bases not matched to a gene: 8. The CDR3 here is CASTDRVGETQYF. The CDR3, as DNA: TGTGCCAGCACGGACAGGGTGGGTGAGACCCAGTACTTC.

Comments on this clone: Mismatch with germline at one junction end may stem from a read error. The rearrangement joins TRBV7-7 to TRBJ2-1, with D perhaps matching TRBD2 (5 bases). Germline loops: CDR1 SSHAT, CDR2 FNYEAQ (reference sequence). CDR3 length: 13 residues. CDR3 in DNA: TGTGCTAGCAGCCCGGGCGGGTTCAATGAGCAGTTCTTC. This encodes CASSPGGFNEQFF. Variable domain in full (rest from reference TRBV7-7 and TRBJ2-1): GAGVSQSPRYKVTKRGQDVTLRCDPISSHATLYWYQQALGQGPEFLTYFNYEAQPDKSGLPSDRFSAERPEGSISTLTIQRTEQRDSAMYRCASSPGGFNEQFFGPGTRLTVL.

The chain couples TRBV2 to TRBJ2-1; the match to TRBD2 covers 8 bases. Losses at the gene ends were 9 bases for V and 3 bases for J; bases not matched to a gene: 7. The V gene's germline CDR1 is SNHLY and CDR2 FYNNEI. The CDR3 extends over 14 amino acids. CDR3 in DNA: TGTGCCAGGGGGCGGGGGGCCGACTACAATGAGCAGTTCTTC. Amino acid sequence: CARGRGADYNEQFF.

This chain links TRBV9 with TRBJ2-5; no clear D. The CDR3 has 15 amino acids. The ends were cut back, 4 bases at V and 2 bases at J, with 15 bases in the middle. Per the germline V gene, CDR1 is SGDLS and CDR2 is YYNGEE. This CDR3 is CASSPAVKLQETQYF. CDR3 DNA: TGTGCCAGCAGCCCCGCGGTGAAGCTTCAAGAGACCCAGTACTTC.

The gene calls are TRBV9 and TRBJ1-3; weak D call: TRBD1 (5 bases). Trimming pared 4 bases from V and 0 bases from J, leaving 11 bases between. The CDR3 is 15 residues long. Germline V gene data show CDR1 as SGDLS and CDR2 as YYNGEE. The CDR3 coding sequence is TGTGCCAGCAGCCCCCGAGACAGCTCTGGAAACACCATATATTTT. Translated, it gives CASSPRDSSGNTIYF.

The V and J genes are TRBV7-3 and TRBJ2-5; D is possibly TRBD2 (5 bases). The CDR3 loop spans 15 amino acids. Germline values: CDR1 SGHTA, CDR2 FQGTGA. V was pared by 5 bases and J by 5 bases, with 18 bases between. The CDR3 is CASSPGLRAQETQYF. The CDR3 DNA is TGTGCCAGCAGCCCAGGCCTGAGGGCCCAGGAGACCCAGTACTTC.

The chain couples TRBV6-5 to TRBJ2-2, with a possible D match to TRBD2 (6 bases). Germline-derived CDR1 and CDR2 are MNHEY and SVGAGI. The V end was cut by 3 bases, the J end by 5 bases, with 16 bases between. The CDR3 has 16 residues. The chain's CDR3 is CASSYPPGAPTGELFF. The CDR3 DNA follows: TGTGCCAGCAGTTATCCCCCGGGAGCGCCAACCGGGGAGCTGTTTTTT.

The chain employs TRBV7-9 and TRBJ2-5; TRBD2 agrees at 11 bases. Unmatched junction bases numbered 4, after V lost 7 bases and J lost 0 bases. This CDR3 spans 15 amino acids. CDR1 is SEHNR, CDR2 FQNEAQ, per germline (reference sequence). This chain's CDR3 is CASTLLAGDQETQYF. As DNA, the CDR3 is TGTGCCAGCACCCTACTAGCGGGGGACCAAGAGACCCAGTACTTC.

The chain has TRBV19 and TRBJ2-5; TRBD1 aligns across 7 bases. The CDR3 extends over 12 amino acids. Germline lookup yields CDR1 LNHDA and CDR2 SQIVND (reference sequence). Unmatched junction bases numbered 6, after V lost 9 bases and J lost 5 bases. In DNA form, the CDR3 reads TGTGCCAGCGGGACAGCCTGGGAGACCCAGTACTTC. Translated: CASGTAWETQYF.

The CDR3 DNA sequence: TGTGCCAGCTCCCTAGCGAGGAACACTGAAGCTTTCTTT. This sequence encodes CASSLARNTEAFF. The chain has TRBV18 and TRBJ1-1, with D hard to call. Germline CDR1 and CDR2: KGHSH and LQKENI. There are 13 residues in the CDR3. Trimming left V 6 bases short and J 1 base short, with 9 bases between.

V usage is TRBV6-6 and J usage is TRBJ2-7, with 7 bases identical to TRBD1. This CDR3 is built from 15 residues. The V gene end was trimmed by 5 bases and the J gene end by 6 bases; junction bases not matched to a gene: 13. Looked up from germline, CDR1 is MNHNY and CDR2 is SVGAGI (reference sequence). CDR3 DNA sequence: TGTGCCAGCAGTCTACGTCGACAGGGAATTGGCGAGCAGTACTTC. Translated: CASSLRRQGIGEQYF.

V and J are TRBV4-1 and TRBJ1-5; the D gene is possibly TRBD1 (6 bases). V was clipped by 0 bases and J by 7 bases, with 13 bases between them. Germline CDR1 is MGHRA and CDR2 is YSYEKL. CDR3 length equals 15 residues. The CDR3 protein is CASSQDQGIGQPQHF. CDR3 sequence (DNA): TGCGCCAGCAGCCAAGATCAGGGGATAGGGCAGCCCCAGCATTTT.

CDR3 sequence reads: CASSDQGGADTQYF. In nucleotides, the CDR3 is TGTGCCAGCAGTGACCAGGGAGGCGCGGATACGCAGTATTTT. This chain uses TRBV2 with TRBJ2-3; weak D call: TRBD2 (6 bases). The CDR3 is 14 amino acids. Deletions cut 3 bases from V and 6 bases from J, with 13 bases between. The germline gives CDR1 SNHLY, CDR2 FYNNEI. Full variable domain (remainder filled in from reference TRBV2 and TRBJ2-3): EPEVTQTPSHQVTQMGQEVILRCVPISNHLYFYWYRQILGQKVEFLVSFYNNEISEKSEIFDDQFSVERPDGSNFTLKIRSTKLEDSAMYFCASSDQGGADTQYFGPGTRLTVL.

J is TRBJ2-7 and V is TRBV28; 10 bases agree with TRBD1. V shed 8 bases, J shed 4 bases, and the junction held 11 bases outside the gene matches. Germline CDR1 reads MDHEN; CDR2 reads SYDVKM. The CDR3 totals 15 residues. The CDR3 protein is CASAYETGGGYEQYF. The CDR3 nucleotides read TGTGCCAGCGCCTACGAGACAGGGGGCGGATACGAGCAGTACTTC.

In its sample, this clone was seen a few times. V usage is TRBV18 and J usage is TRBJ1-2, with D perhaps TRBD1 (5 bases). Germline V gives CDR1 KGHSH, CDR2 LQKENI. The CDR3 covers 12 residues. Trimming took 8 bases from V and 6 from J, leaving 13 bases between them. CDR3: CASTARADGYTF. The CDR3 DNA reads as TGTGCCAGCACAGCCAGGGCGGATGGCTACACCTTC.

The V call is TRBV5-1, the J call TRBJ1-1; D remains unclear. This CDR3 region has 13 residues. Germline CDR1 and CDR2: SGHRS and YFSETQ. Trimming left V 0 bases short and J 8 bases short, with 11 bases between. DNA for the CDR3: TGCGCCAGCAGCTTGGAGGCAGAGGAGGAAGCTTTCTTT. This codes for CASSLEAEEEAFF.

This sequence joins TRBV5-1 and TRBJ1-2, with no clear D. Germline CDR1 SGHRS, CDR2 YFSETQ. V shed 0 bases and J shed 3 bases, with 9 bases lying between them. CDR3 length: 14 amino acids. The CDR3 sequence is CASSLGYTDYGYTF. The CDR3 DNA sequence: TGCGCCAGCAGCTTGGGGTACACAGACTATGGCTACACCTTC.

V is TRBV7-2 and J is TRBJ2-1; D not resolved. The CDR3 length is 13 residues. The germline V and J ends were trimmed by 1 base and 3 bases, with 4 bases remaining between them. The germline gives CDR1 SGHTA, CDR2 FQGNSA. The CDR3 DNA is TGTGCCAGCAGCTTAGTGTACTACAATGAGCAGTTCTTC. Translated, it gives CASSLVYYNEQFF.

J is TRBJ1-6 and V is TRBV2; D is perhaps TRBD1 (5 bases). Per germline, CDR1 SNHLY and CDR2 FYNNEI. V was pared by 10 bases and J by 10 bases, with 17 bases between. The CDR3 has 13 residues. This chain's CDR3 is CATTKDGGSPLHF. The CDR3 DNA reads as TGTGCCACCACCAAGGATGGGGGGTCACCCCTCCACTTT.

The V and J genes are TRBV10-3 and TRBJ2-5; 8 bases align to TRBD2. Germline V gives CDR1 ENHRY, CDR2 SYGVKD. Trimming cost V 4 bases and J 3 bases; bases outside gene matches: 4. The CDR3 runs 14 residues. The CDR3 protein is CAISGAGDEETQYF. The CDR3 DNA is TGTGCCATCAGTGGAGCGGGAGACGAAGAGACCCAGTACTTC.

The V gene is TRBV5-1, the J gene TRBJ1-4; D possibly corresponds to TRBD1 (5 bases). The V end lost 0 bases, the J end lost 4 bases, and 13 bases lay between the germline ends. This CDR3 has 16 amino acids. CDR1 and CDR2 from the germline V gene are SGHRS and YFSETQ. The CDR3 bases are TGCGCCAGCAGCTTGGGTGCGGGGCCGGGTAATGAAAAACTGTTTTTT. Its protein is CASSLGAGPGNEKLFF.

The chain couples TRBV28 to TRBJ1-5; D is uncertain. V was trimmed by 3 bases and J by 6 bases, leaving 9 bases between them. The CDR3 covers 13 residues. The germline V gene has CDR1 MDHEN and CDR2 SYDVKM. The CDR3 sequence: CASSFRISQPQHF. DNA of the CDR3: TGTGCCAGCAGTTTCAGAATCTCTCAGCCCCAGCATTTT.

V gene TRBV4-3 combines with J gene TRBJ2-7; possibly TRBD2 for D (5 bases). The CDR3 has 14 residues. The germline V gene has CDR1 LGHNA and CDR2 YSLEER. Trimming took off 0 bases at V and 2 bases at J, with 8 bases between the two ends. In DNA, the CDR3 is TGCGCCAGCAGCCAAGATGGAGGTGCCTACGAGCAGTACTTC. It specifies CASSQDGGAYEQYF.